These 18 T cell receptor beta chains came from one sample sequenced in a study of regulatory T cells in long-lasting Graves disease. In building TCR beta libraries, iRepertoire HTBI primers were used together with Arm-PCR of CDR3 regions. MiXCR, run by TCRdb on the multiplex PCR reads, gives a single entry per CDR3 protein. The top ten clones hold approximately 17% of a sample with 350,000 to 450,000 distinct CDR3 sequences, 12% of them seen once. Sample time point: newly diagnosed GD, antithyroid drugs for less than 3 months. There was RNA extracted from PBMCs, and the TCR library was made from it. This sample also appeared in a second study, on T cells in Graves' hyperthyroidism and ophthalmopathy.

The starting material was peripheral blood mononuclear cells (PBMCs), obtained at new diagnosis, from a patient treated with antithyroid drugs. Source of these receptors: a woman aged 18 to 35 with Graves disease.

This clonotype showed up many times. This chain links TRBV30 with TRBJ2-1; D perhaps matches TRBD1 (5 bases). The CDR3 loop spans 14 amino acids. V was cut by 0 bases and J by 7 bases, with 13 bases left in between. Germline V gene lookup returns CDR1 GTSNPN and CDR2 SVGIG (reference sequence). The CDR3 loop reads CAWSVEGATNEQFF. In DNA form, the CDR3 reads TGTGCCTGGAGTGTGGAAGGGGCTACGAATGAGCAGTTCTTC.

This clonotype was counted ten times or more. The J gene is TRBJ1-1, the V gene TRBV19; tentatively, D is TRBD1 (5 bases). Trimming cost V 3 bases and J 4 bases, with 9 bases left between them. The CDR3 extends over 13 amino acids. Germline loops: CDR1 LNHDA, CDR2 SQIVND (reference sequence). This CDR3 reads CASSISGITEAFF. In DNA form, the CDR3 reads TGTGCCAGTAGTATCTCAGGGATCACTGAAGCTTTCTTT.

This clonotype was seen ten or more times. Written as DNA, the CDR3 is TGTGCCAGCAGACCTCAGGGCAACTATGGCTACACCTTC. This gives the protein CASRPQGNYGYTF. The genes are TRBV6-2 or TRBV6-3 and TRBJ1-2, with D possibly TRBD1 on 5 matching bases. Trimming stripped 6 bases from V and 2 bases from J, with 10 bases between. CDR3 length equals 13 residues. From germline, CDR1 is MNHEY and CDR2 SVGEGT.

At least ten counts were recorded for this clonotype. The chain couples TRBV27 to TRBJ1-1; no clear D. CDR3 length: 15 residues. Germline-derived CDR1 and CDR2 are MNHEY and SMNVEV (reference sequence). V lost 3 bases to trimming and J lost 0 bases, with 11 bases between them. In DNA form, the CDR3 reads TGTGCCAGCAGTTTTTCGAGACATGTGAACACTGAAGCTTTCTTT. Its protein is CASSFSRHVNTEAFF.

There are many counts of this clonotype. The gene calls are TRBV5-1 and TRBJ2-3; no firm D call. CDR1 is SGHRS and CDR2 is YFSETQ in the germline V gene. V lost 4 bases and J lost 6, with 18 bases in between. The CDR3 covers 15 residues. CDR3 DNA: TGCGCCAGCAGCCAAGTAGGCCACGCGCGTGATACGCAGTATTTT. Translated, it gives CASSQVGHARDTQYF.

Notes on this clonotype: One junction end disagrees with the germline gene, perhaps due to a read error. The chain carries TRBV7-9 and TRBJ2-1; D gene unclear. The V gene's germline CDR1 is SEHNR and CDR2 FQNEAQ (reference sequence). The CDR3 length is 12 residues. The DNA for the CDR3 is TGTACCAGCAGCTTAGGGCGGAATGAGCAGTTCTTC. It codes for CTSSLGRNEQFF.

Only a few counts were recorded for this clonotype. The gene calls are TRBV7-9 and TRBJ1-2; possible D gene TRBD1, 6 bases. The CDR3 is made up of 13 amino acids. CDR1 is SEHNR and CDR2 is FQNEAQ in the germline V gene (reference sequence). V was cut by 7 bases and J by 8 bases, with 17 bases left in between. CDR3 in amino acids: CASIRGQLGGYTF. DNA for the CDR3: TGTGCCAGCATCCGTGGACAGCTAGGAGGCTACACCTTC.

In its sample, this clonotype was seen many times. The chain carries TRBV13 and TRBJ2-5; TRBD2 matches 15 bases. Germline V CDR1 and CDR2: PRHDT, FYEKMQ (reference sequence). The J segment lost 5 bases and the V segment lost 5 bases, leaving 9 bases of the junction unmatched. The CDR3 spans 17 residues. DNA of the CDR3: TGTGCCAGCAGCGGACTAGCGGGAGGGAGTCCGCTGGAGACCCAGTACTTC. Translating it yields CASSGLAGGSPLETQYF.

The table lists this clonotype with many counts. The chain links TRBV11-2 to TRBJ2-5, with 8 bases lining up with TRBD2. The V segment lost 4 bases and the J segment 2 bases; nucleotides outside the gene matches: 3. The CDR3 loop spans 14 amino acids. Germline assignment: CDR1 SGHAT and CDR2 FQNNGV. The CDR3, as DNA: TGTGCCAGCAGCTCCTCGGGGGGGCAAGAGACCCAGTACTTC. Its protein is CASSSSGGQETQYF.

This clonotype has ten or more counts. The gene calls are TRBV20-1 and TRBJ2-1, with 7 bases aligning to TRBD2. Germline loops: CDR1 DFQATT, CDR2 SNEGSKA (reference sequence). V gave up 6 bases and J gave up 5 bases; unmatched junction bases: 7. The CDR3 contains 13 residues. The CDR3 reads CSAETSDNNEQFF. Here the CDR3 DNA reads TGCAGTGCGGAAACTAGCGACAACAATGAGCAGTTCTTC.

This clonotype was detected many times. CDR3 sequence (DNA): TGTGCCAGCAGCTCGGCGCCGGGAACCGGGGAGCTGTTTTTT. Its translation: CASSSAPGTGELFF. The V call is TRBV7-2, the J call TRBJ2-2; D is perhaps TRBD2 (5 bases). The CDR3 is made up of 14 amino acids. Germline CDR1 and CDR2: SGHTA and FQGNSA. Trimming shortened V by 4 bases and J by 5 bases, and 11 bases separated the two germline ends.

There are many counts of this clonotype. The gene calls are TRBV10-3 and TRBJ2-6; no reliable D call. CDR1 is ENHRY and CDR2 is SYGVKD in the germline V gene. The CDR3 covers 16 residues. The V and J ends lost 6 bases and 4 bases respectively, with 16 bases between them. The CDR3 here is CAISGVGPGGANVLTF. CDR3 coding DNA: TGTGCCATCAGCGGAGTAGGGCCGGGCGGGGCCAACGTCCTGACTTTC.

This clonotype has at least ten counts. The chain joins TRBV20-1 to TRBJ1-1, with D possibly matching TRBD1 (6 bases). The CDR3 extends over 14 amino acids. CDR1 DFQATT and CDR2 SNEGSKA come from the germline V gene (reference sequence). V lost 5 bases and J lost 0, with 13 bases in between. The CDR3 DNA is TGCAGTGCTTCACAGGACAGCTTGAACACTGAAGCTTTCTTT. Residues: CSASQDSLNTEAFF.

The table lists this clonotype with many counts. The chain joins TRBV20-1 to TRBJ1-2; possible D gene TRBD1, 5 bases. This CDR3 contains 17 residues. V was pared by 5 bases and J by 6 bases, with 28 bases between. Germline V lookup: CDR1 DFQATT, CDR2 SNEGSKA (reference sequence). The CDR3 loop reads CSAPGLSQWAVRDGYTF. Written as DNA, the CDR3 is TGCAGTGCTCCGGGACTCTCCCAATGGGCCGTGCGGGATGGCTACACCTTC.

At least ten counts were recorded for this clonotype. The gene calls are TRBV6-1 and TRBJ1-3; D not certain. Looked up from germline, CDR1 is MNHNS and CDR2 is SASEGT. The ends were cut back, 8 bases at V and 4 bases at J, with 12 bases in the middle. This CDR3 spans 13 amino acids. DNA for the CDR3: TGTGCCAGCCGCGTGAGCCTCGGAAACACCATATATTTT. It is translated as CASRVSLGNTIYF.

The table lists this clonotype with a count of one. A much larger clone differs from this one at a single base, so this may be a read error. The chain joins TRBV6-2 or TRBV6-3 to TRBJ1-2; D possibly corresponds to TRBD1 (6 bases). Germline assignment: CDR1 MNHEY and CDR2 SVGEGT. The CDR3 loop spans 15 amino acids. In DNA, the CDR3 is TGTGCCAGCGGTTATGGCCCCAGGGGAGGCTATGGCTACACCTTC. Protein sequence: CASGYGPRGGYGYTF.

This clonotype was observed a few times. The rearrangement links TRBV7-2 to TRBJ2-2; TRBD2 matches at 8 bases. Germline CDR1 reads SGHTA; CDR2 reads FQGNSA. CDR3 length: 15 residues. The trim removed 7 bases at V and 5 bases at J, leaving 9 bases unmatched. This chain's CDR3 is CASTRSGGMTGELFF. The CDR3 coding sequence is TGTGCCAGCACCAGAAGCGGGGGAATGACCGGGGAGCTGTTTTTT.

The rearrangement uses TRBV20-1 and TRBJ2-5; 13 nucleotides line up with TRBD2. After removal of 5 bases from V and 10 bases from J, the junction contained 7 bases not matched to a gene. The CDR3 is made up of 13 amino acids. Germline CDR1 reads DFQATT; CDR2 reads SNEGSKA (reference sequence). The CDR3, as DNA: TGCAGTGCTTACGGGACTAGCGGGACGGACCAGTACTTC. Its translation is CSAYGTSGTDQYF.